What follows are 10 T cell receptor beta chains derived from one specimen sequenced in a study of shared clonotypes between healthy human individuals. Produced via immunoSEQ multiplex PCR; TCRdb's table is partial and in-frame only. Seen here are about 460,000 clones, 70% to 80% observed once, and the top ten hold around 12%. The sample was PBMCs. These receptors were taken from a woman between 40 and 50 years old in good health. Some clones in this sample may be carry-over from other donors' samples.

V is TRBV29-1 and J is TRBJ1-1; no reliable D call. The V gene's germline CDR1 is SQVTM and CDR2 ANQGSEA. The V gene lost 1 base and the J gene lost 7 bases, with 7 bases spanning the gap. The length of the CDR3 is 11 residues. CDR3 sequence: CSVEVWGEAFF. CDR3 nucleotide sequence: TGCAGCGTTGAAGTTTGGGGTGAAGCTTTCTTT.

CDR3 region: CAIRPGQATYEQYF. For the CDR3, the DNA is TGTGCCATCAGACCGGGACAGGCTACCTACGAGCAGTACTTC. The chain employs TRBV7-3 and TRBJ2-7; the match to TRBD1 covers 8 bases. From germline, CDR1 is SGHTA and CDR2 FQGTGA. The CDR3 extends over 14 amino acids. J lost 2 bases, V lost 10 bases, and 10 bases had no gene match. The whole variable domain, remainder taken from reference TRBV7-3 and TRBJ2-7, is GAGVSQTPSNKVTEKGKYVELRCDPISGHTALYWYRQSLGQGPEFLIYFQGTGAADDSGLPNDRFFAVRPEGSVSTLKIQRTERGDSAVYLCAIRPGQATYEQYFGPGTRLTVT.

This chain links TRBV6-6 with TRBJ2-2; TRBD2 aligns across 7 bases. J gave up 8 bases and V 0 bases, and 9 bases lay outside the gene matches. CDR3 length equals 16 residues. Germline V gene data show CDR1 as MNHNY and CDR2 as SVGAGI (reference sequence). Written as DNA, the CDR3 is TGTGCCAGCAGTTACTCGCCTGGGCTAGCGGTAGGGGAGCTGTTTTTT. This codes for CASSYSPGLAVGELFF.

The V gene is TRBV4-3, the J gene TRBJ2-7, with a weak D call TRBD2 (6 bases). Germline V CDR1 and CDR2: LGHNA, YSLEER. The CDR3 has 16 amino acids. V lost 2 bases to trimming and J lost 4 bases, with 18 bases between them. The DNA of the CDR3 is TGCGCCAGCAGCCAACGCCCCCGAGCGGGCAGGTACGAGCAGTACTTC. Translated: CASSQRPRAGRYEQYF.

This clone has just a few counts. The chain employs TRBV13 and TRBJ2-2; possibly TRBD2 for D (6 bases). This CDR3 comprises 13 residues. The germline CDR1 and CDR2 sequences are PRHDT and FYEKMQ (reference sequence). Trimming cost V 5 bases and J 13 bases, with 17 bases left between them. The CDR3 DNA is TGTGCCAGCAGCCACCCCAGTTTCGGGAGGCTGTTTTTT. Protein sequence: CASSHPSFGRLFF. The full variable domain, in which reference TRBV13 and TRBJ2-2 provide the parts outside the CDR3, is AAGVIQSPRHLIKEKRETATLKCYPIPRHDTVYWYQQGPGQDPQFLISFYEKMQSDKGSIPDRFSAQQFSDYHSELNMSSLELGDSALYFCASSHPSFGRLFFGEGSRLTVL.

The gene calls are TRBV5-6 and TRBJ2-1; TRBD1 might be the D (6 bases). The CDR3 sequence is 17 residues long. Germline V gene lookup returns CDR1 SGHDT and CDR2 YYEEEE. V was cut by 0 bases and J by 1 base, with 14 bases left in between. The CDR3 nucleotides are TGTGCCAGCAGCTTGGTTGGGGGCGCGAAATCCTACAATGAGCAGTTCTTC. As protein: CASSLVGGAKSYNEQFF.

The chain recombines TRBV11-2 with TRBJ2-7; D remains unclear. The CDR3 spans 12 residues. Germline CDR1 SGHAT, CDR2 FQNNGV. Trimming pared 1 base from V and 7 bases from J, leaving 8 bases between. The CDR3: CASSLVAREQYF. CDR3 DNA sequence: TGTGCCAGCAGCTTAGTGGCACGGGAGCAGTACTTC.

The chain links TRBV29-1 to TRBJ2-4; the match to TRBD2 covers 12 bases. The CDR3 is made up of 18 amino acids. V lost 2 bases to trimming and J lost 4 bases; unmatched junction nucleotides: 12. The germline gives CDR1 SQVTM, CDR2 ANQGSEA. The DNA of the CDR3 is TGCAGCGTTGAAACTAGCGGGAGGACAACGAAGGGGAAAAACATTCAGTACTTC. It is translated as CSVETSGRTTKGKNIQYF. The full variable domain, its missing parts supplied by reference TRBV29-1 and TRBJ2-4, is SAVISQKPSRDICQRGTSLTIQCQVDSQVTMMFWYRQQPGQSLTLIATANQGSEATYESGFVIDKFPISRPNLTFSTLTVSNMSPEDSSIYLCSVETSGRTTKGKNIQYFGAGTRLSVL.

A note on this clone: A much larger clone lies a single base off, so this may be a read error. CDR3 loop: CASSVRQRRCLPIMETQYF. The CDR3 DNA follows: TGTGCCAGCAGCGTAAGACAGCGGAGGTGTCTCCCGATAATGGAGACCCAGTACTTC. The rearrangement uses TRBV9 and TRBJ2-5; D possibly uses TRBD1 or TRBD2 (5 bases each). The CDR3 is 19 amino acids. Trimming left V 1 base short and J 5 bases short, with 27 bases between. Per germline, CDR1 SGDLS and CDR2 YYNGEE. The full variable domain, rest sourced from reference TRBV9 and TRBJ2-5, is DSGVTQTPKHLITATGQRVTLRCSPRSGDLSVYWYQQSLDQGLQFLIQYYNGEERAKGNILERFSAQQFPDLHSELNLSSLELGDSALYFCASSVRQRRCLPIMETQYFGPGTRLLVL.

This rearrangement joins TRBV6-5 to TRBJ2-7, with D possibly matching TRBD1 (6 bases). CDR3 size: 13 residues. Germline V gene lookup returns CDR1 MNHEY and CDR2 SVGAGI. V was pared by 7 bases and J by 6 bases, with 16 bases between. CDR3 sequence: CASTPQGFFEQYF. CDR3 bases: TGTGCCAGCACGCCACAGGGATTTTTCGAGCAGTACTTC.